The clone carrying this T cell receptor beta chain was picked up one time. No antigen is known for it. Time point indicated: roughly 12 months of natalizumab therapy. Every listed patient previously received interferon beta; all PML patients were women. Synthetic inline TR CDR3 controls covering all V-J pairings were spiked into each PCR. Method: immunoSEQ multiplex PCR; TCRdb's copy keeps in-frame clones and lacks some. The repertoire consists of 25,000 to 30,000 clones, with roughly 90% occurring once and the leading ten covering approximately 1.2%. This sample was included in a study of multiple sclerosis patients with progressive multifocal leukoencephalopathy. Findings of the study overall: Whether JC virus or general immunocompromise explains the findings remained unclear.

Germline values: CDR1 SGHTA, CDR2 FQGNSA. Trimming stripped 2 bases from V and 3 bases from J, with 11 bases between. The CDR3 is 14 residues long. The rearrangement uses TRBV7-2 and TRBJ2-7; no clear D. This clonotype originated in a human donor with multiple sclerosis. The source was PBMCs, collected from a patient treated with natalizumab. The CDR3, as DNA: TGTGCCAGCAGCTTACAAAGAATAAACTACGAGCAGTACTTC. This gives the protein CASSLQRINYEQYF.